This TCR beta chain was obtained from a study of blood T cell repertoires in COVID-19. V was pared by 2 bases and J by 2 bases, with 7 bases of the junction left unmatched. The germline CDR1 and CDR2 sequences are SGHRS and YFSETQ. The length of the CDR3 is 16 residues. Profiling relied on immunoSEQ multiplex PCR, and the TCRdb table lists in-frame clones only, not all of them. Of about 440,000 clones listed, approximately 88% were seen once; the top ten hold approximately 12%. The V call is TRBV5-1, the J call TRBJ2-5; 9 bases match TRBD2. The receptor was isolated from a woman in her fifties or sixties with COVID-19, enrolled during active disease. The sequenced material came from peripheral blood. The CDR3 nucleotides are TGCGCCAGCAGCTTCTCTCCTGCGGGGGGGCAAGAGACCCAGTACTTC. This translates into CASSFSPAGGQETQYF.